Below are 20 T cell receptor beta chains sequenced from a single sample in a study of shared clonotypes between healthy human individuals. Here immunoSEQ multiplex PCR was the method, and the copy in TCRdb shows in-frame clones only, minus some. The data contain about 2 million clones, about 95% of them singletons. The naive CD8 subset, CD45RO-negative cells positively selected for CCR7, excluded terminally differentiated effector memory CD45RA+ cells. Source material: naive CD8+ T cells sorted from blood. Source of these receptors: a young man in good health.

The V and J genes are TRBV6-1 and TRBJ2-2; the D is unclear. V lost 7 bases and J 4 bases, leaving 13 bases between the germline ends. The length of the CDR3 is 14 residues. Germline V gene lookup returns CDR1 MNHNS and CDR2 SASEGT. CDR3: CASILTTTTGELFF. The CDR3 bases are TGTGCCAGCATTCTAACCACAACCACCGGGGAGCTGTTTTTT.

The chain employs TRBV2 and TRBJ2-3, with TRBD1 matching 7 bases. This CDR3 has 15 amino acids. V shed 1 base and J 2 bases; nucleotides not matched to a gene: 3. Germline values: CDR1 SNHLY, CDR2 FYNNEI. The CDR3 spells CASSEEGADTDTQYF. The CDR3 nucleotides are TGTGCCAGCAGTGAAGAGGGGGCAGACACAGATACGCAGTATTTT.

The rearrangement joins TRBV4-3 to TRBJ1-6; no firm D call. Germline V gene sequence: CDR1 LGHNA, CDR2 YSLEER. The CDR3 is 17 amino acids. V was pared by 0 bases and J by 9 bases, with 18 bases between. The CDR3 nucleotides are TGCGCCAGCAGCCAAGATTTTCCAGGTTTGGAGGGTTCACCCCTCCACTTT. Protein: CASSQDFPGLEGSPLHF.

Points on this clone: The junction does not match germline at one end; this may be a read error. The J gene is TRBJ2-7, the V gene TRBV4-1; a possible D gene is TRBD1 (6 bases). This CDR3 has 13 residues. Germline-derived CDR1 and CDR2 are MGHRA and YSYEKL. The CDR3 here is CASSQTDSTAKAF. DNA for the CDR3: TGCGCCAGCAGCCAAACGGACAGTACGGCCAAAGCGTTC.

The chain recombines TRBV13 with TRBJ2-3; 8 nucleotides align to TRBD1. The trim removed 5 bases at V and 5 bases at J, leaving 9 bases unmatched. CDR3 size: 15 residues. Germline V CDR1 and CDR2: PRHDT, FYEKMQ (reference sequence). The CDR3: CASSPTETGEDTQYF. The CDR3 region has the DNA TGTGCCAGCAGCCCCACCGAGACAGGGGAAGATACGCAGTATTTT.

With respect to this clone: The same CDR3 also results from other DNA sequences found in this sample. V usage is TRBV2 and J usage is TRBJ2-7; TRBD2 matches 13 bases. The trim removed 3 bases at V and 2 bases at J, leaving 1 base unmatched. Germline V gene lookup returns CDR1 SNHLY and CDR2 FYNNEI. The CDR3 loop spans 15 amino acids. The CDR3 DNA sequence: TGTGCCAGCAGTGAGGGGACTAGCGGGACCTACGAGCAGTACTTC. This codes for CASSEGTSGTYEQYF.

V and J are TRBV9 and TRBJ2-1; D perhaps matches TRBD2 (6 bases). The CDR3 runs to 15 residues. Trimming took off 4 bases at V and 7 bases at J, with 18 bases between the two ends. CDR1 is SGDLS and CDR2 is YYNGEE in the germline V gene. Here the CDR3 DNA reads TGTGCCAGCAGCCCCCGGGACTCTCAGAGAAATGAGCAGTTCTTC. Translated: CASSPRDSQRNEQFF.

V and J are TRBV29-1 and TRBJ2-7; possibly TRBD1 for D (6 bases). The germline CDR1 and CDR2 sequences are SQVTM and ANQGSEA. Trimming removed 6 bases from V and 3 bases from J, with 9 bases in between. This CDR3 contains 11 residues. CDR3 DNA sequence: TGCAGCGTAAGGGACAACTACGAGCAGTACTTC. It specifies CSVRDNYEQYF.

J is TRBJ2-5 and V is TRBV6-5; TRBD2 is a possible D gene (6 bases). This CDR3 has 13 residues. The V gene's germline CDR1 is MNHEY and CDR2 SVGAGI. The V end was cut by 5 bases, the J end by 2 bases, with 9 bases between. The CDR3: CASSGEDQETQYF. In DNA, the CDR3 is TGTGCCAGCAGTGGGGAGGATCAAGAGACCCAGTACTTC.

The chain uses TRBV5-1 and TRBJ2-7; a possible D gene is TRBD2 (6 bases). Germline lookup yields CDR1 SGHRS and CDR2 YFSETQ. The V and J ends lost 3 bases and 3 bases respectively, with 16 bases between them. This CDR3 spans 15 amino acids. The CDR3 loop is CASSSSGTGNYEQYF. The CDR3 DNA reads as TGCGCCAGCAGCTCATCCGGGACTGGGAACTACGAGCAGTACTTC.

The rearrangement joins TRBV6-5 to TRBJ2-5; possibly TRBD2 for D (6 bases). Germline V lookup: CDR1 MNHEY, CDR2 SVGAGI. Trimming removed 2 bases from V and 5 bases from J, with 15 bases in between. CDR3 length: 15 amino acids. The CDR3 sequence: CASSYGAAGPETQYF. Here the CDR3 DNA reads TGTGCCAGCAGTTACGGGGCGGCGGGGCCGGAGACCCAGTACTTC.

The V gene is TRBV18, the J gene TRBJ1-5; D is possibly TRBD1 (6 bases). Germline V CDR1 and CDR2: KGHSH, LQKENI. The V gene lost 3 bases and the J gene lost 2 bases, with 26 bases spanning the gap. This CDR3 spans 20 amino acids. In nucleotides, the CDR3 is TGTGCCAGCTCACCCCAAGCCATCGGGGGCGCATTGGAAGGCAATCAGCCCCAGCATTTT. This codes for CASSPQAIGGALEGNQPQHF.

The CDR3 DNA reads as TGTGCCAGCAGCCCCCGAATGACTACTTACAATGAGCAGTTCTTC. It specifies CASSPRMTTYNEQFF. The gene calls are TRBV13 and TRBJ2-1; weak D call: TRBD2 (5 bases). The V gene's germline CDR1 is PRHDT and CDR2 FYEKMQ (reference sequence). This CDR3 is built from 15 residues. V shed 5 bases and J shed 4 bases, with 15 bases lying between them.

The chain couples TRBV2 to TRBJ2-7; TRBD1 matches at 9 bases. The CDR3 length is 14 residues. Germline V lookup: CDR1 SNHLY, CDR2 FYNNEI. Trimming at V came to 5 bases and at J to 6 bases, leaving 8 bases not matched to a gene. CDR3 protein: CASSPTGGWGEQYF. The CDR3 DNA sequence: TGTGCCAGCAGTCCGACAGGGGGGTGGGGCGAGCAGTACTTC.

The chain is built from TRBV28 and TRBJ1-2; possibly TRBD1 for D (5 bases). Germline values: CDR1 MDHEN, CDR2 SYDVKM. This CDR3 comprises 15 residues. V was shortened by 5 bases and J by 5 bases, with 18 bases between the two germline ends. The CDR3: CASSPIVTAGYGYTF. The CDR3 DNA is TGTGCCAGCAGTCCAATCGTGACAGCGGGATATGGCTACACCTTC.

This chain uses TRBV5-1 with TRBJ2-1; D might be TRBD1 (6 bases). The V gene's germline CDR1 is SGHRS and CDR2 YFSETQ. With 4 bases removed from V and 4 bases from J, the gap between germline ends came to 9 bases. This CDR3 has 13 amino acids. The CDR3 DNA follows: TGCGCCAGCAGCCGGACAGAATACAATGAGCAGTTCTTC. Its translation: CASSRTEYNEQFF.

The gene calls are TRBV6-5 and TRBJ2-1; either TRBD1 or TRBD2 may supply D (6 bases each). The V and J ends lost 7 bases and 6 bases respectively, with 16 bases between them. Per germline, CDR1 MNHEY and CDR2 SVGAGI. The CDR3 has 14 amino acids. The CDR3 DNA reads as TGTGCCAGCACCCTGATCGGGGGCTCCAATGAGCAGTTCTTC. The encoded protein is CASTLIGGSNEQFF.

Here the CDR3 DNA reads TGCAGCGTTCAAGGGGGCAGCTCCAATGAGCAGTTCTTC. Translation gives CSVQGGSSNEQFF. This rearrangement joins TRBV29-1 to TRBJ2-1, with TRBD1 identical over 7 bases. The CDR3 spans 13 residues. CDR1 SQVTM and CDR2 ANQGSEA come from the germline V gene. V gave up 5 bases and J gave up 6 bases; unmatched junction bases: 7.

V gene TRBV6-1 combines with J gene TRBJ2-7, with 8 bases identical to TRBD2. CDR1 is MNHNS and CDR2 is SASEGT in the germline V gene. The CDR3 has 11 residues. The CDR3 DNA is TGTGCTAGCGGGACGAGCTACGAGCAGTACTTC. Its translation is CASGTSYEQYF.

DNA of the CDR3: TGTGCCATCAGTGCGTTGGCAGATTCGAACACCGGGGAGCTGTTTTTT. This sequence encodes CAISALADSNTGELFF. The rearrangement uses TRBV10-3 and TRBJ2-2; D unclear. Per the germline V gene, CDR1 is ENHRY and CDR2 is SYGVKD. The CDR3 spans 16 residues. V lost 4 bases to trimming and J lost 0 bases, with 12 bases between them.